This TCR beta chain comes out of a study of blood T cells in healthy people across ages. Comments on this clonotype: Its specificity is not known. Given a much more abundant clone one base away, this may be a read error.

Germline assignment: CDR1 SGHRS and CDR2 YFSETQ. This CDR3 is 14 amino acids long. Alongside a J-beta primer mix, a sample-barcoded 5' primer served in a second PCR lasting roughly 7 to 11 cycles. In TCRdb, the 5' RACE reads were re-called with MiXCR into one record per CDR3 protein. The sample has about 780,000 distinct CDR3 sequences; about half are singletons. Study observations and caveats: Across the age range, TCR beta diversity per million T cells fell in a roughly linear way.

The genes are TRBV5-1 and TRBJ2-7, with 9 bases lining up with TRBD1. Sequenced: blood. This clonotype was sampled from an elderly man in good health. CDR3 sequence reads: CAGSLQGAVDEQYF. The CDR3 region has the DNA TGCGCCGGCAGCTTACAGGGGGCTGTCGACGAGCAGTACTTC.